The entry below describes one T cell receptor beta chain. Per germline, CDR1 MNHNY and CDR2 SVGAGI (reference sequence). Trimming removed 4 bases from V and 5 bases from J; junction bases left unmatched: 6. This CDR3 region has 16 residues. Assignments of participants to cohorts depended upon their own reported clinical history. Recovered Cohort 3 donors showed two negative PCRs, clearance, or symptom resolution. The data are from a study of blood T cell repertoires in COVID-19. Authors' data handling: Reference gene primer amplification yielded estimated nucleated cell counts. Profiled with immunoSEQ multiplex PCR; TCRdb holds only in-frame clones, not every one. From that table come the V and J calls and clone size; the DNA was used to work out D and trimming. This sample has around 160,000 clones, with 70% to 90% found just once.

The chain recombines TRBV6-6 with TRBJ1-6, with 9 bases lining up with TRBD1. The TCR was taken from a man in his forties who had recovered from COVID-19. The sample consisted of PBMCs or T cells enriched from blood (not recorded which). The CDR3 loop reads CASSSRTGANNSPLHF. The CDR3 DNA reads TGTGCCAGCAGTTCCCGGACAGGGGCCAATAATTCACCCCTCCACTTT.